The present entry profiles one T cell receptor (beta chain) with its context. The antigen is unknown. The source of the sample is a study of beta chain features in type 1 diabetes. Whole-study results and caveats: Patients with type 1 diabetes showed fewer VDJ junction insertions and more deletions. TCRB CDR3s were moderately but significantly shorter in Type 1 diabetes patients in all four CD4+ subsets.

The entirety of the isolated RNA underwent reverse transcription, so expressed TCRB transcripts were sequenced. The repertoire was sequenced with immunoSEQ multiplex PCR; TCRdb's copy has only in-frame clones and lacks some. The sample lists under 350,000 clones, around 25% occurring once. Every donor had blood drawn once into heparin, 90 to 150 mL on average. Germline loops: CDR1 MDHEN, CDR2 SYDVKM. The length of the CDR3 is 13 residues. The V segment lost 4 bases and the J segment 3 bases; nucleotides outside the gene matches: 1. This chain connects TRBV28 to TRBJ2-7, with 9 positions matching TRBD1. This sequence originates from a young woman with type 1 diabetes. The source material was naive CD4+ T cells from blood. DNA of the CDR3: TGTGCCAGCAGTTGGGGACAGGGCTACGAGCAGTACTTC. As protein: CASSWGQGYEQYF.